This TCR beta chain came from a study of control samples from healthy donors and cancer patients. TCRdb's table, derived via immunoSEQ multiplex PCR, lists solely in-frame clones and lacks some. The repertoire holds 400,000 to 450,000 clones, with approximately 90% as singletons. V trimming: 10 bases; J trimming: 6 bases; junction bases outside the gene matches: 9. This CDR3 has 12 amino acids. Germline CDR1 is MDHEN and CDR2 is SYDVKM. V gene TRBV28 combines with J gene TRBJ2-7; 7 bases fit TRBD1. The source material was PBMCs. The TCR comes from a man between 40 and 49 years old with head and neck cancer. The DNA for the CDR3 is TGTGCCACCGTGACAGGGTGGGGCGAGCAGTACTTC. Translating it yields CATVTGWGEQYF.